Included here is one TCR beta chain sequence, with context. The antigen this receptor binds is unknown. No much larger clone exists at a distance of one base, and base qualities are not known. This entry is derived from a study of shared clonotypes between healthy human individuals (dated by TCRdb to the early 2020s). Study-wide context: A couple of women and three men aged 18 to 49 years were included in the cohort. For each donor, CD4 naive and CD4 memory were each run on three plates, CD8 naive on two plates, and CD8 memory on one plate. To estimate repertoire size and how much clonotype sharing occurs between individuals, the study deeply sequenced the blood TCR repertoires of five healthy adults. Libraries were prepared and TCR repertoires were sequenced by different laboratories using diverse techniques, in order to increase sequencing depth and limit assay-specific biases. Per donor, leukapheresis produced somewhere between about 0.8 and 9 billion PBMCs.

For the CD8 naive samples, CD45RO-negative cells were positively selected for CCR7, yielding a CD45RA+CCR7+ population from which TemRA cells were excluded. Donors were healthy HIV-negative adults with no recently reported acute infections or vaccinations. Every donor was a Caucasian adult living in Nashville, Tennessee, USA. After blood collection by leukapheresis, PBMCs were isolated using Ficoll-Histopaque density gradient centrifugation and then cryopreserved in the vapor phase of liquid nitrogen. Analytical flow cytometry was used to check the purity and quantity of each magnetically sorted T cell population. Genomic DNA was isolated from every sorted fraction and measured by UV absorbance on a Nanodrop 2000c. The paper as a whole reports these results and caveats: Pairwise subsampling led to the expectation that sequencing depth would affect the degree of clonotype sharing among donors. The genetic and exposure-history diversity represented was limited by the small number of donors. Rarefaction of sorted-subset datasets indicated incomplete sequencing despite the large sequencing depth. When several donors were compared, the shared fraction of clonotypes was about 5.4% for naive CD4, around 3.6% for naive CD8, roughly 2.5% for memory CD4, and roughly 0.43% for memory CD8. Only blood was sampled, and tissue TCR repertoires likely differ from those in blood. Estimated clonotype richness was generally larger for naive than for memory subsets. Compared with non-shared clonotypes, clonotypes shared by all four sorted-subset donors had higher generation probabilities.

Using the deep immunoSEQ assay, multiplex PCR amplified TCR CDR3 regions from genomic DNA. Extracted genomic DNA from each cell subset was distributed evenly across all wells of several immunoSEQ 96-well plates, and each plate was treated as a replicate. Each replicate PCR for sorted subsets received roughly 0.2 ug genomic DNA, equal to tens of thousands of T cell genomes. Purified libraries were quantified with a Qubit 3.0 fluorometer, sized on a Bioanalyzer 2100, and re-quantified with the KAPA Library Quantification kit. Each immunoSEQ 96-well plate was sequenced on its own single-read 150-cycle Illumina NextSeq 550 flow cell. On the study's bioinformatics: Because only junctional sequences without quality scores were contained in the immunoSEQ output, filtering matching that applied to full-length reads could not be performed. Sequences were annotated with PyIR, a Python wrapper for IgBLAST v1.9, using IMGT germline references to assign V/J genes and CDR3. Any read was removed if the V/J assignment was weak (E-value above 1e-6), the CDR3 was missing, or the read contained stop codons, out-of-frame junctions, or ambiguous translated residues. V3J clonotypes were defined as sequences sharing the same inferred V gene, J gene, and CDR3 amino acid sequence. Percentage overlap between repertoires was calculated by dividing the number of shared unique clonotypes by the size of the smaller repertoire. Repertoire richness was assessed with RTK rarefaction, the Chao1 estimator, and Recon v2.1 estimates of unobserved clonotypes. Generation probabilities were computed with OLGA for all TCRbeta clonotypes obtained by the gDNA method from a few donors. The source is immuneACCESS, and TCRdb retained only in-frame sequences with V and J called. Part of the clones is not carried over; for the studies checked, unresolved V genes explain less than half of this, and the remainder is unexplained. For V, J and clone size, that table is used; D and trimming come from the DNA. The sample records approximately 2,200,000 clones, just over 90% of which are singletons. The ten largest account for over 1.5% of the sample.

The CDR1 and CDR2 encoded by the germline V gene are SNHLY and FYNNEI. After removal of 5 bases from V and 9 bases from J, the junction retains 10 bases not matched to a gene. Measured from the cysteine to the phenylalanine, the CDR3 is 14 residues long. The sequence is cut down to CDR3 DNA, 42 bases in frame from base 1. This sequence uses TRBV2 and TRBJ2-1, and TRBD2 matches 7 of the central bases. The TCR sequence derives from a man between 18 and 29 years old in good health. Some clones in this sample may be carry-over from other donors' samples. The source material was naive CD8+ T cells from PBMCs. Interpreted using the paper, the cell subset or site label stands for: CD45RA+CCR7+. The nucleotide sequence reads as follows: TGTGCCAGCAGTCCAGGACTAGAAGGGGCTGAGCAGTTCTTC. It specifies CASSPGLEGAEQFF.